This TCR beta chain was sequenced in a study of T cells in Graves' hyperthyroidism and ophthalmopathy. Regions amplified from RNA transcripts were the TCR beta CDR3 regions. The primer set for the first-round RT-PCR of the TCR CDR3 was HTBI. TCRdb used MiXCR to reprocess the multiplex PCR reads, holding one entry per CDR3 protein. The sample yields under 200,000 distinct CDR3 sequences, over 8% seen once. This clonotype was detected ten times or more. This clonotype originated in a woman younger than 30 with Graves' hyperthyroidism that later progressed to Graves' ophthalmopathy. The source material was blood.

The CDR3 DNA reads as TGCAGTGCTAGAGGAGAGTACGAGCAGTACTTC. It encodes CSARGEYEQYF. V gene TRBV20-1 combines with J gene TRBJ2-7; D call uncertain. With 1 base removed from V and 4 bases from J, the gap between germline ends came to 5 bases. Germline V gene lookup returns CDR1 DFQATT and CDR2 SNEGSKA (reference sequence). This CDR3 is built from 11 residues.